The source of this TCR beta chain is a study of OX40 agonist ivuxolimab in advanced cancers. Assay used: immunoSEQ multiplex PCR; TCRdb lists only in-frame clones, some missing. The sample records more than 60,000 clones, 85% to 95% being singletons. V was pared by 2 bases and J by 0 bases, with 4 bases of the junction left unmatched. The CDR3 contains 17 residues. Germline assignment: CDR1 SGHRS and CDR2 YFSETQ. The chain has TRBV5-1 and TRBJ2-2, with 10 bases that match TRBD2. The receptor comes from an adult with an advanced solid tumor such as melanoma, head and neck, liver or kidney cancer. The sample here was CD4+ or CD8+ T cells sorted from blood, taken in a trial of the OX40 agonist ivuxolimab. The CDR3 nucleotides are TGCGCCAGCAGCTTCTGGACTAGCGGAGCGAACACCGGGGAGCTGTTTTTT. It translates to CASSFWTSGANTGELFF.